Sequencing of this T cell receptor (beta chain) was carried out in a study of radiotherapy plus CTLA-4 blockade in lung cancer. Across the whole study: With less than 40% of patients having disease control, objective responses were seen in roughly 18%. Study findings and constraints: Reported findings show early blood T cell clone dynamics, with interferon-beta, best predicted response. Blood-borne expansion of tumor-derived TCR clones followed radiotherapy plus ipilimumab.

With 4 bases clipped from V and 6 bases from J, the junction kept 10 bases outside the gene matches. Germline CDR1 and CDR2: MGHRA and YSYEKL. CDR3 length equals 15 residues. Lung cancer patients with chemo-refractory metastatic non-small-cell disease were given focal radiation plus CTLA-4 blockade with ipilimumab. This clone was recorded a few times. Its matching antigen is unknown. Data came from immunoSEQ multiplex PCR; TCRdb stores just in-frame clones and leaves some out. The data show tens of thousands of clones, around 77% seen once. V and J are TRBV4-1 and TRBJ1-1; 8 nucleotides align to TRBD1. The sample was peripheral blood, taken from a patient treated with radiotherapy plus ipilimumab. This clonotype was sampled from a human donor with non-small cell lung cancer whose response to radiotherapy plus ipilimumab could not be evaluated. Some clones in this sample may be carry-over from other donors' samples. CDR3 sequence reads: CASSLFDRGASEAFF. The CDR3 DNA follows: TGCGCCAGCAGCCTCTTCGACAGGGGTGCATCTGAAGCTTTCTTT.